Below are 5 T cell receptor beta chains sequenced from a single sample in a study of T cells in Graves' hyperthyroidism and ophthalmopathy. Amplified regions were TCR beta CDR3 sequences from RNA transcripts. Carried out on the TCR CDR3, a first-round RT-PCR used the HTBI primer set. TCRdb re-analysed the multiplex PCR reads in MiXCR, keeping a single row per CDR3 protein. The data hold around 240,000 distinct CDR3 sequences, with about 16% observed a single time. The sequenced sample consisted of blood. The receptors were gathered from a woman between 18 and 30 years old with Graves' ophthalmopathy.

On this clonotype itself: The conserved phenylalanine or tryptophan normally closing the CDR3 is absent here, so this likely arose from a read error. The genes are TRBV7-9 and TRBJ1-2; TRBD1 matches 8 bases. This CDR3 comprises 14 residues. CDR1 and CDR2 (germline): SEHNR, FQNEAQ (reference sequence). DNA for the CDR3: TGCGCCAGCAGCCCGGGACAGGCTAACTATGGCTACACCCTC. Residues: CASSPGQANYGYTL.

In this sample, this clonotype turned up many times. V is TRBV6-1 and J is TRBJ2-7; no firm D call. CDR1 MNHNS and CDR2 SASEGT come from the germline V gene. V gave up 3 bases and J gave up 0 bases, with 3 bases separating them. This CDR3 is 12 amino acids long. The DNA for the CDR3 is TGTGCCAGCAGTGAGAGCTCCTACGAGCAGTACTTC. As protein: CASSESSYEQYF.

The chain couples TRBV5-1 to TRBJ1-1, with 12 bases aligning to TRBD1. The trim removed 4 bases at V and 4 bases at J, leaving 5 bases unmatched. CDR3 length equals 15 residues. Germline CDR1 SGHRS, CDR2 YFSETQ. CDR3 coding DNA: TGCGCCAGCAGCGGGACAGGGGGCACGATCACTGAAGCTTTCTTT. Translated: CASSGTGGTITEAFF.

The sample holds many counts of this clonotype. The rearrangement links TRBV5-6 to TRBJ2-1, with 12 bases that match TRBD2. V lost 1 base, J lost 9 bases, and 8 bases stayed unmatched. CDR3 size: 16 residues. CDR1 is SGHDT, CDR2 YYEEEE, per germline. The CDR3 bases are TGTGCCAGCAGCTTGCGGTCTAGCGGGGGGGGAGGTGAGCAGTTCTTC. This sequence encodes CASSLRSSGGGGEQFF.

This clonotype was counted ten times or more. This chain connects TRBV7-2 to TRBJ2-3; D may be TRBD2 (7 bases). Germline CDR1 is SGHTA and CDR2 is FQGNSA. The CDR3 is 14 amino acids. Trimming removed 4 bases at V and 4 bases at J, with 12 bases between. The CDR3 sequence: CASSSRGGADTQYF. As DNA, the CDR3 is TGTGCCAGCAGCTCTAGGGGGGGGGCAGATACGCAGTATTTT.